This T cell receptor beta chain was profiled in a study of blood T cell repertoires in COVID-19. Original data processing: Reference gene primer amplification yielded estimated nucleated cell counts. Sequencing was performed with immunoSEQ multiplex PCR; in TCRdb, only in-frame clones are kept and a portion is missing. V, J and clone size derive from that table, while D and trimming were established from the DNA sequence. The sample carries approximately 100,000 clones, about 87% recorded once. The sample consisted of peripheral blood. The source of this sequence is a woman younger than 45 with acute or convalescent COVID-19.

As DNA, the CDR3 is TGTGCCAGCAGCCAAGAGGGGGGGACTAGCAATGAGCAGTTCTTC. Translation gives CASSQEGGTSNEQFF. The chain joins TRBV14 to TRBJ2-1, with TRBD2 matching over 8 bases. The trim removed 0 bases at V and 6 bases at J, leaving 4 bases unmatched. This CDR3 is 15 amino acids long. Germline V gives CDR1 SGHDN, CDR2 FVKESK. The variable domain in full, completed from reference TRBV14 and TRBJ2-1, reads EAGVTQFPSHSVIEKGQTVTLRCDPISGHDNLYWYRRVMGKEIKFLLHFVKESKQDESGMPNNRFLAERTGGTYSTLKVQPAELEDSGVYFCASSQEGGTSNEQFFGPGTRLTVL.